The sequence of this TCR beta chain was determined in a study of identical twins. This CDR3 is built from 17 residues. Trimming stripped 0 bases from V and 2 bases from J, with 15 bases between. Germline CDR1 and CDR2: LGHDT and YNNKEL (reference sequence). MiXCR was run by TCRdb on the 5' RACE reads, yielding one entry per CDR3 protein. The table has 650,000 to 750,000 distinct CDR3 sequences, 21% seen once. These sequences were also reported in another study, on T cells expressing NK-cell markers. According to that study: An anti-gamma-delta TCR antibody restricted sorting to alpha-beta TCR T cells in several experiments. These clonotypes also led the CD3+CD56-NKG2C+ fraction in four donors.

The specimen sequenced was PBMCs. The source of this sequence is a woman between 18 and 30 years old in good health. The chain links TRBV3-1 to TRBJ2-3, with D maybe TRBD2 (6 bases). CDR3 bases: TGTGCCAGCAGCCAAGATCCCCGCGGGGTAAACACAGATACGCAGTATTTT. Protein: CASSQDPRGVNTDTQYF.